Listed below are T cell receptor beta chains from one sample, sequenced in a study of T cells after somatic rescue of genetic block. Assay used: immunoSEQ multiplex PCR; TCRdb lists only in-frame clones, some missing. Among 12,000 or so clones, around 73% were seen once, and the ten largest hold roughly 8%. The sample comprised peripheral blood mononuclear cells (PBMCs). These receptors were collected from a boy younger than 18. Both conserved end residues are part of each CDR3. The D gene is left open where the match is weak. Not every row has a clone size; where given, it reads once, few, many or a size class.

clone_size | cdr3_length | d_call | j_call | v_call | cdr3_aa | cdr3_nt
NA | 15 | NA | TRBJ1-4 | TRBV28 | CASRGGPATNEKLFF | TGTGCCAGCAGGGGGGGACCGGCAACTAATGAAAAACTGTTTTTT
once | 15 | NA | TRBJ1-2 | TRBV15 | CATSRGTQGNYGYTF | TGTGCCACCAGCAGAGGAACCCAGGGGAACTATGGCTACACCTTC
NA | 14 | NA | TRBJ2-5 | TRBV29-1 | CSASGGGSKKTQYF | TGCAGCGCCTCAGGGGGGGGCTCGAAAAAGACCCAGTACTTC
NA | 13 | NA | TRBJ1-2 | TRBV27 | CASSLGGMWGYTF | TGTGCCAGCAGTTTAGGGGGAATGTGGGGCTACACCTTC
NA | 11 | NA | TRBJ1-2 | TRBV7-2 | CASRGGDGYTF | TGTGCCAGCAGGGGCGGGGATGGCTACACCTTC
NA | 13 | NA | TRBJ2-3 | TRBV7-2 | CASRLERTDTQYF | TGTGCCAGCCGTTTGGAGCGCACAGATACGCAGTATTTT
once | 14 | NA | TRBJ1-2 | TRBV5-6 | CASSLSGTTYGYTF | TGTGCCAGCAGCTTATCAGGGACCACTTATGGCTACACCTTC
few | 14 | NA | TRBJ2-2 | TRBV7-9 | CASSLVSSTGELFF | TGTGCCAGCAGCTTAGTGTCCTCTACCGGGGAGCTGTTTTTT
NA | 12 | NA | TRBJ1-1 | TRBV6-5 | CASSFRNTEAFF | TGTGCCAGCAGTTTCAGGAACACTGAAGCTTTCTTT
few | 13 | NA | TRBJ2-7 | TRBV14 | CASSQWGAYEQYF | TGTGCCAGCAGCCAATGGGGGGCCTACGAGCAGTACTTC
NA | 11 | NA | TRBJ2-3 | TRBV6-5 | CASSSGAALYF | TGTGCCAGCAGTAGCGGAGCAGCCTTGTATTTT
NA | 14 | NA | TRBJ2-2 | TRBV9 | CASSVGGYTGELFF | TGTGCCAGCAGCGTAGGCGGATACACCGGGGAGCTGTTTTTT
NA | 14 | NA | TRBJ1-1 | TRBV19 | CASSILDSVSEAFF | TGTGCCAGTAGTATCTTAGACTCCGTGTCTGAAGCTTTCTTT
NA | 15 | NA | TRBJ2-2 | TRBV28 | CASSLGTPNTGELFF | TGTGCCAGCTCTCTAGGGACTCCCAACACCGGGGAGCTGTTTTTT
NA | 15 | TRBD1 | TRBJ1-1 | TRBV11-1 | CASSSRTGRNTEAFF | TGTGCCAGCAGCTCTCGGACAGGGAGGAATACTGAAGCTTTCTTT
NA | 11 | NA | TRBJ2-1 | TRBV27 | CASSTYNEQFF | TGTGCCAGCAGTACGTACAATGAGCAGTTCTTC
NA | 15 | TRBD1 | TRBJ2-5 | TRBV7-8 | CASSLGQGALETQYF | TGTGCCAGCAGCTTGGGACAGGGGGCTTTAGAGACCCAGTACTTC
NA | 12 | NA | TRBJ1-2 | TRBV7-6 | CASSAGGHGYTF | TGTGCCAGCAGCGCCGGGGGGCATGGCTACACCTTC
few | 12 | NA | TRBJ2-7 | TRBV7-9 | CASSDERDEQYF | TGTGCCAGCAGCGACGAAAGGGACGAGCAGTACTTC
NA | 12 | NA | TRBJ1-1 | TRBV6-1 | CASSIGRTEAFF | TGTGCCAGCAGTATCGGCCGTACTGAAGCTTTCTTT
NA | 14 | NA | TRBJ1-6 | TRBV6-5 | CASRVMNPNSPLHF | TGTGCCAGCAGGGTTATGAATCCTAATTCACCCCTCCACTTT
few | 12 | NA | TRBJ1-1 | TRBV4-1 | CASSPRGLIVFF | TGCGCCAGCAGCCCCCGGGGGTTGATAGTTTTCTTT
NA | 15 | NA | TRBJ2-5 | TRBV11-3 | CASSYLPGTKETQYF | TGTGCCAGCAGCTACCTTCCTGGAACTAAAGAGACCCAGTACTTC
NA | 15 | TRBD1 | TRBJ1-3 | TRBV4-1 | CASSQEGQGGNTIYF | TGCGCCAGCAGCCAAGAGGGACAGGGAGGAAACACCATATATTTT
NA | 14 | NA | TRBJ1-1 | TRBV7-3 | CASSPGRGNTEAFF | TGTGCCAGCAGCCCCGGTCGGGGGAACACTGAAGCTTTCTTT
NA | 13 | NA | TRBJ2-7 | TRBV10-3 | CAISPSSNWEQYF | TGTGCCATCAGTCCTAGCTCCAATTGGGAGCAGTACTTC
NA | 17 | TRBD2 | TRBJ2-2 | TRBV12-5 | CASGSGLAGGMTGELFF | TGTGCTAGTGGTTCCGGACTAGCGGGAGGAATGACCGGGGAGCTGTTTTTT
NA | 15 | TRBD2 | TRBJ2-2 | TRBV9 | CASSGGSGRSGELFF | TGTGCCAGCAGCGGCGGTAGCGGGAGAAGTGGGGAGCTGTTTTTT
few | 15 | NA | TRBJ1-1 | TRBV2 | CASRPPGPVNTEAFF | TGTGCCAGCAGGCCACCGGGACCGGTGAACACTGAAGCTTTCTTT
NA | 13 | TRBD1 | TRBJ2-1 | TRBV11-3 | CASSLGVTGSEFF | TGTGCCAGCAGCTTAGGGGTGACAGGGTCAGAGTTCTTC
NA | 18 | TRBD1 | TRBJ1-5 | TRBV4-2 | CASSQALNRGLLNQPQHF | TGTGCCAGCAGCCAAGCCCTGAACAGGGGGCTCCTCAATCAGCCCCAGCATTTT
few | 14 | NA | TRBJ1-5 | TRBV11-2 | CASSFAGADQPQHF | TGTGCCAGCAGCTTCGCAGGAGCGGATCAGCCCCAGCATTTT
few | 17 | NA | TRBJ1-6 | TRBV25-1 | CASSEYRQVEPGEPLHF | TGTGCCAGCAGTGAATATCGACAGGTCGAACCGGGGGAACCCCTCCACTTT
NA | 13 | TRBD1 | TRBJ2-7 | TRBV18 | CASSARDRGVEYF | TGTGCCAGCTCAGCCCGGGACAGGGGCGTCGAGTACTTC
NA | 17 | TRBD1 | TRBJ1-4 | TRBV4-3 | CASSPTGVLRTNEKLFF | TGCGCCAGCAGCCCGACAGGGGTTCTAAGAACTAATGAAAAACTGTTTTTT
NA | 13 | NA | TRBJ2-7 | TRBV27 | CASSFKAAYEQYF | TGTGCCAGCAGTTTCAAGGCAGCCTACGAGCAGTACTTC
few | 15 | TRBD1 | TRBJ1-4 | TRBV9 | CASSTRTGGHEKLFF | TGTGCCAGCAGCACGCGGACAGGGGGTCATGAAAAACTGTTTTTT
NA | 15 | NA | TRBJ1-6 | TRBV2 | CASSVGSSYNSPLHF | TGTGCCAGCAGCGTGGGGAGCTCCTATAATTCACCCCTCCACTTT
NA | 13 | NA | TRBJ2-7 | TRBV5-1 | CASSSSLAYEQYF | TGCGCCAGCTCTAGCTCTCTTGCCTACGAGCAGTACTTC
NA | 15 | TRBD2 | TRBJ2-3 | TRBV13 | CASSKLAGGSDTQYF | TGTGCCAGCAGCAAACTAGCGGGGGGGTCAGATACGCAGTATTTT
NA | 15 | TRBD1 | TRBJ1-5 | TRBV28 | CASSWTGVSNQPQHF | TGTGCCAGCAGTTGGACAGGGGTTAGCAATCAGCCCCAGCATTTT
NA | 13 | NA | TRBJ1-2 | TRBV10-1 | CASSDSSNYGYTF | TGCGCCAGCAGTGACAGTTCTAACTATGGCTACACCTTC
NA | 17 | NA | TRBJ2-5 | TRBV19 | CASSIVGNLRHQETQYF | TGTGCCAGTAGTATAGTCGGCAACCTACGGCATCAAGAGACCCAGTACTTC
once | 15 | NA | TRBJ2-5 | TRBV14 | CASSQEGHIQETQYF | TGTGCCAGCAGCCAAGAGGGACACATCCAAGAGACCCAGTACTTC
NA | 13 | NA | TRBJ1-6 | TRBV6-1 | CASRWMVGSPLHF | TGTGCCAGCCGGTGGATGGTGGGATCACCCCTCCACTTT
once | 16 | NA | TRBJ2-7 | TRBV7-9 | CASSPGGDRDLYEQYF | TGTGCCAGCAGCCCGGGGGGGGACAGGGACCTCTACGAGCAGTACTTC
few | 16 | TRBD2 | TRBJ2-3 | TRBV9 | CASSGGGQYSTDTQYF | TGTGCCAGCAGCGGGGGAGGGCAGTATAGCACAGATACGCAGTATTTT
NA | 16 | NA | TRBJ2-5 | TRBV2 | CASQDRRHWDQETQYF | TGTGCCAGCCAGGATAGGAGGCACTGGGACCAAGAGACCCAGTACTTC
few | 16 | NA | TRBJ1-1 | TRBV27 | CASSLKGFWVNTEAFF | TGTGCCAGCAGTTTGAAAGGGTTTTGGGTGAACACTGAAGCTTTCTTT
NA | 13 | NA | TRBJ1-2 | TRBV2 | CASSEWAAAGYTF | TGTGCCAGCAGTGAATGGGCGGCGGCTGGCTACACCTTC
NA | 15 | NA | TRBJ1-5 | TRBV9 | CASSKQGYSNQPQHF | TGTGCCAGCAGCAAACAGGGTTATAGCAATCAGCCCCAGCATTTT
NA | 8 | NA | TRBJ2-3 | TRBV28 | CGRHTQYF | TGTGGGCGACATACGCAGTATTTT
NA | 12 | NA | TRBJ1-4 | TRBV28 | CASKPRTEKLFF | TGTGCCAGCAAACCCCGGACTGAAAAACTGTTTTTT
NA | 13 | TRBD1 | TRBJ1-1 | TRBV10-1 | CASIGQENTEAFF | TGCGCCAGCATAGGACAGGAGAACACTGAAGCTTTCTTT
NA | 16 | NA | TRBJ2-2 | TRBV28 | CASSLWPGTNTGELFF | TGTGCCAGCAGTTTATGGCCAGGTACGAACACCGGGGAGCTGTTTTTT
NA | 17 | TRBD1 | TRBJ1-5 | TRBV15 | CATSRDLVGRGHQPQHF | TGTGCCACCAGCAGAGATTTGGTTGGCAGGGGGCATCAGCCCCAGCATTTT
NA | 13 | TRBD1 | TRBJ1-2 | TRBV7-2 | CASSPRTGYGYTF | TGTGCCAGCAGCCCGAGGACAGGTTATGGCTACACCTTC